What follows are 10 T cell receptor beta chains derived from one specimen sequenced in a study of cytomegalovirus exposure and HLA in healthy donors. The PCR employed 60 Vbeta primers together with 13 Jbeta primers. Only in-frame clones appear in the TCRdb table, and some are missing; sequencing was by immunoSEQ multiplex PCR. The sample comprises about 190,000 clones, over 60% of which are singletons, and more than 4% rests with the top ten. Specimen: PBMCs. Receptors originate from a man aged 25 to 45 in good health and CMV-seropositive.

Points on this clone: The sample contains more than one DNA sequence encoding this CDR3. The chain combines TRBV27 with TRBJ1-1; 7 nucleotides line up with TRBD1. The V gene's germline CDR1 is MNHEY and CDR2 SMNVEV (reference sequence). With V trimmed by 0 bases and J by 2 bases, 3 bases remained unmatched. The CDR3 consists of 15 residues. CDR3 protein: CASSLSGGVNTEAFF. Here the CDR3 DNA reads TGTGCCAGCAGTTTATCAGGGGGCGTCAACACTGAAGCTTTCTTT.

With respect to this clone: The same CDR3 arises from other DNA sequences in this sample as well. The chain has TRBV4-3 and TRBJ1-2; TRBD1 is a possible D gene (5 bases). CDR1 and CDR2 (germline): LGHNA, YSLEER. This CDR3 region has 13 residues. V dropped 4 bases and J dropped 4 bases, with 10 bases sitting between them. The CDR3 loop reads CASSPGGGYGYTF. The CDR3 DNA follows: TGCGCCAGCAGCCCGGGGGGGGGCTATGGCTACACCTTC.

V is TRBV4-2 and J is TRBJ2-5, with a weak D call TRBD2 (6 bases). The CDR3 is 15 amino acids. Looked up from germline, CDR1 is LGHNA and CDR2 is YNFKEQ. V was pared by 1 base and J by 7 bases, with 16 bases between. The CDR3 region is CASSQGGAGSGTQYF. The CDR3, as DNA: TGTGCCAGCAGCCAAGGCGGGGCAGGGAGTGGGACCCAGTACTTC.

V is TRBV4-3 and J is TRBJ1-2; D uncertain. The V end was cut by 5 bases, the J end by 4 bases, with 17 bases between. This CDR3 comprises 15 residues. Germline CDR1 is LGHNA and CDR2 is YSLEER. For the CDR3, the DNA is TGCGCCAGCAGCTATATGACGGGAGAATCCTATGGCTACACCTTC. Translated, it gives CASSYMTGESYGYTF.

The V and J genes are TRBV7-2 and TRBJ2-7; 13 nucleotides agree with TRBD2. The germline V gene has CDR1 SGHTA and CDR2 FQGNSA. The CDR3 runs 17 residues. V lost 8 bases, J lost 5 bases, and 15 bases stayed unmatched. DNA for the CDR3: TGTGCCAGCCCCCCAGGTGGACTAGCGGGAGTGTTGGACGAGCAGTACTTC. Amino acid sequence: CASPPGGLAGVLDEQYF.

The rearrangement joins TRBV4-1 to TRBJ1-4; tentative D call: TRBD1 (6 bases). CDR1 is MGHRA and CDR2 is YSYEKL in the germline V gene. V dropped 4 bases and J dropped 4 bases, with 13 bases sitting between them. CDR3 length equals 15 residues. The CDR3 loop is CASSPRRTVNEKLFF. The CDR3 coding sequence is TGCGCCAGCAGCCCGCGCCGGACAGTTAATGAAAAACTGTTTTTT.

This chain uses TRBV7-9 with TRBJ2-1, with 7 bases identical to TRBD2. J was trimmed by 3 bases and V by 5 bases; bases with no gene match: 13. Per germline, CDR1 SEHNR and CDR2 FQNEAQ (reference sequence). The CDR3 has 17 amino acids. The CDR3, as DNA: TGTGCCAGCAGCCCTTGGTTGGAAGCGGGGCACTACAATGAGCAGTTCTTC. This gives the protein CASSPWLEAGHYNEQFF.

This clone came up once. This chain joins TRBV5-6 and TRBJ2-3; the match to TRBD2 covers 9 bases. This CDR3 has 19 residues. Germline V gene sequence: CDR1 SGHDT, CDR2 YYEEEE. Losses at the gene ends were 0 bases for V and 0 bases for J; bases not matched to a gene: 11. The CDR3 bases are TGTGCCAGCAGCTTGGGTATTGGCCTAGCGGGGCCTAGCACAGATACGCAGTATTTT. Residues: CASSLGIGLAGPSTDTQYF.

This rearrangement joins TRBV19 to TRBJ2-3; 10 bases map to TRBD2. This CDR3 is built from 17 residues. Germline CDR1 and CDR2: LNHDA and SQIVND (reference sequence). The ends lost 3 bases at V and 6 bases at J; junction bases unmatched: 12. The CDR3 DNA is TGTGCCAGTAGTATTGCCAGCGGGGGGGCTGCGTTGGATACGCAGTATTTT. It encodes CASSIASGGAALDTQYF.

The chain recombines TRBV7-2 with TRBJ1-2; 7 nucleotides line up with TRBD1. V lost 5 bases to trimming and J lost 4 bases; unmatched junction nucleotides: 7. The CDR3 is 14 amino acids. The germline V gene encodes CDR1 SGHTA and CDR2 FQGNSA. Here the CDR3 reads CASSADRVSYGYTF. CDR3 bases: TGTGCCAGCAGCGCCGACAGGGTGTCCTATGGCTACACCTTC.